This TCR beta chain comes out of a study of PD-1 blockade in classical Hodgkin lymphoma. CDR1 and CDR2 from the germline V gene are MNHEY and SVGAGI. V lost 6 bases and J 1 base, leaving 8 bases between the germline ends. The CDR3 has 13 residues. The repertoire was sequenced with immunoSEQ multiplex PCR; TCRdb's copy has only in-frame clones and lacks some. The sample records over 25,000 clones, around 92% being singletons. The study's findings and limits: Causes of the repertoire differences remain undefined, possibly disease activity or prior therapy. Newly diagnosed patients were reported to start with lower TCR diversity than healthy donors.

Concerning this clone itself: Its antigen is undetermined.

Time point described: newly diagnosed, previously untreated cHL patient sample. Investigators isolated CD4+ T cells from thawed PBMCs through magnetic negative selection. The comparison group had newly diagnosed, previously untreated classical Hodgkin lymphoma. The sequence was collected from a human donor with classical Hodgkin lymphoma. The rearrangement joins TRBV6-5 to TRBJ2-3; D call uncertain. The material sequenced was CD4+ T cells from blood. CDR3 in DNA: TGTGCCAGCAGGTCATCAGGCACAGATACGCAGTATTTT. This gives the protein CASRSSGTDTQYF.